The 2 T cell receptor beta chains given below trace back to one sample, sequenced in a study of cytomegalovirus exposure and HLA in healthy donors. PCR used 60 Vbeta primers and 13 Jbeta primers. Some clones are missing from TCRdb's copy, which holds only in-frame ones; the method was immunoSEQ multiplex PCR. Altogether around 150,000 clones are present, roughly 84% being singletons, with the ten largest covering about 6%. The specimen was PBMCs. These receptors all come from a man over 45 in good health and CMV-seropositive.

This chain links TRBV5-8 with TRBJ2-7; D ambiguous. Germline V gives CDR1 SGHTS, CDR2 YDEGEE. The CDR3 is made up of 12 amino acids. V shed 5 bases and J shed 4 bases, with 10 bases lying between them. CDR3 sequence (DNA): TGTGCCAGCAGTATCTCCAGATACGAGCAGTACTTC. Its protein product is CASSISRYEQYF.

The chain recombines TRBV5-4 with TRBJ1-1, with 7 bases lining up with TRBD1. Per the germline V gene, CDR1 is SGHNT and CDR2 is YYREEE (reference sequence). The CDR3 is 13 amino acids. Germline trimming cut 3 bases from V and 11 bases from J; bases unmatched to any gene: 10. The chain's CDR3 is CASSSGTASTAFF. Here the CDR3 DNA reads TGTGCCAGCAGCTCTGGGACAGCTTCAACGGCTTTCTTT. Together with reference TRBV5-4 and TRBJ1-1, the CDR3 gives the full variable domain: ETGVTQSPTHLIKTRGQQVTLRCSSQSGHNTVSWYQQALGQGPQFIFQYYREEENGRGNFPPRFSGLQFPNYSSELNVNALELDDSALYLCASSSGTASTAFFGQGTRLTVV.